Below, one TCR beta chain is given with its context. Building the TCR beta libraries relied on iRepertoire HTBI primers, and CDR3 regions underwent Arm-PCR. From the multiplex PCR reads, TCRdb called clonotypes with MiXCR, one entry per CDR3 protein. The sample comprises 400,000 to 500,000 distinct CDR3 sequences, 15% to 20% of which are singletons, and 9.5% to 12% rests with the top ten. The sample is drawn from a study of regulatory T cells in long-lasting Graves disease. Germline V lookup: CDR1 SGHRS, CDR2 YFSETQ. Trimming removed 1 base from V and 3 bases from J, with 14 bases in between. The CDR3 extends over 17 amino acids. Time point: newly diagnosed GD, antithyroid drugs for less than 3 months. Extracted RNA from PBMCs served as the source of the TCR library. Under American Thyroid Association guidelines, Graves' disease was diagnosed. The data were also submitted as part of a second study, on T cells in Graves' hyperthyroidism and ophthalmopathy. That study adds: It was uncontrolled infection, other autoimmune disease, pregnancy or lactation that excluded patients. The HTBI primer set was used in a first-round RT-PCR of the TCR CDR3.

Material: peripheral blood mononuclear cells (PBMCs), obtained at new diagnosis, from a patient treated with antithyroid drugs. The gene calls are TRBV5-1 and TRBJ2-6, with a tentative D call TRBD2 (7 bases). This sequence originates from a woman in her twenties or thirties with Graves disease. In DNA, the CDR3 is TGCGCCAGCAGCTTGAGTCGGGGGGCTCTTGGGGCCAACGTCCTGACTTTC. It specifies CASSLSRGALGANVLTF.